This T cell receptor (beta chain) was captured in a study of identical twins. As for this clonotype: Possible read error: a much larger clone is one base away.

The CDR3 has 15 residues. With V trimmed by 6 bases and J by 8 bases, 6 bases remained unmatched. Germline V gene data show CDR1 as MNHEY and CDR2 as SVGEGT. TCRdb redid the calling of the 5' RACE reads with MiXCR, one entry per CDR3 protein. This table holds some 600,000 distinct CDR3 sequences, under 8.5% found once. These data also formed part of another study, on yellow fever vaccine responses in identical twins.

The TCR originated in a young woman in good health. Sample: PBMCs. The chain employs TRBV6-2 or TRBV6-3 and TRBJ2-1; 14 nucleotides match TRBD2. CDR3 protein: CASRPGTSGSYEQFF. CDR3 DNA: TGTGCCAGCAGACCCGGGACTAGCGGGAGTTATGAGCAGTTCTTC.